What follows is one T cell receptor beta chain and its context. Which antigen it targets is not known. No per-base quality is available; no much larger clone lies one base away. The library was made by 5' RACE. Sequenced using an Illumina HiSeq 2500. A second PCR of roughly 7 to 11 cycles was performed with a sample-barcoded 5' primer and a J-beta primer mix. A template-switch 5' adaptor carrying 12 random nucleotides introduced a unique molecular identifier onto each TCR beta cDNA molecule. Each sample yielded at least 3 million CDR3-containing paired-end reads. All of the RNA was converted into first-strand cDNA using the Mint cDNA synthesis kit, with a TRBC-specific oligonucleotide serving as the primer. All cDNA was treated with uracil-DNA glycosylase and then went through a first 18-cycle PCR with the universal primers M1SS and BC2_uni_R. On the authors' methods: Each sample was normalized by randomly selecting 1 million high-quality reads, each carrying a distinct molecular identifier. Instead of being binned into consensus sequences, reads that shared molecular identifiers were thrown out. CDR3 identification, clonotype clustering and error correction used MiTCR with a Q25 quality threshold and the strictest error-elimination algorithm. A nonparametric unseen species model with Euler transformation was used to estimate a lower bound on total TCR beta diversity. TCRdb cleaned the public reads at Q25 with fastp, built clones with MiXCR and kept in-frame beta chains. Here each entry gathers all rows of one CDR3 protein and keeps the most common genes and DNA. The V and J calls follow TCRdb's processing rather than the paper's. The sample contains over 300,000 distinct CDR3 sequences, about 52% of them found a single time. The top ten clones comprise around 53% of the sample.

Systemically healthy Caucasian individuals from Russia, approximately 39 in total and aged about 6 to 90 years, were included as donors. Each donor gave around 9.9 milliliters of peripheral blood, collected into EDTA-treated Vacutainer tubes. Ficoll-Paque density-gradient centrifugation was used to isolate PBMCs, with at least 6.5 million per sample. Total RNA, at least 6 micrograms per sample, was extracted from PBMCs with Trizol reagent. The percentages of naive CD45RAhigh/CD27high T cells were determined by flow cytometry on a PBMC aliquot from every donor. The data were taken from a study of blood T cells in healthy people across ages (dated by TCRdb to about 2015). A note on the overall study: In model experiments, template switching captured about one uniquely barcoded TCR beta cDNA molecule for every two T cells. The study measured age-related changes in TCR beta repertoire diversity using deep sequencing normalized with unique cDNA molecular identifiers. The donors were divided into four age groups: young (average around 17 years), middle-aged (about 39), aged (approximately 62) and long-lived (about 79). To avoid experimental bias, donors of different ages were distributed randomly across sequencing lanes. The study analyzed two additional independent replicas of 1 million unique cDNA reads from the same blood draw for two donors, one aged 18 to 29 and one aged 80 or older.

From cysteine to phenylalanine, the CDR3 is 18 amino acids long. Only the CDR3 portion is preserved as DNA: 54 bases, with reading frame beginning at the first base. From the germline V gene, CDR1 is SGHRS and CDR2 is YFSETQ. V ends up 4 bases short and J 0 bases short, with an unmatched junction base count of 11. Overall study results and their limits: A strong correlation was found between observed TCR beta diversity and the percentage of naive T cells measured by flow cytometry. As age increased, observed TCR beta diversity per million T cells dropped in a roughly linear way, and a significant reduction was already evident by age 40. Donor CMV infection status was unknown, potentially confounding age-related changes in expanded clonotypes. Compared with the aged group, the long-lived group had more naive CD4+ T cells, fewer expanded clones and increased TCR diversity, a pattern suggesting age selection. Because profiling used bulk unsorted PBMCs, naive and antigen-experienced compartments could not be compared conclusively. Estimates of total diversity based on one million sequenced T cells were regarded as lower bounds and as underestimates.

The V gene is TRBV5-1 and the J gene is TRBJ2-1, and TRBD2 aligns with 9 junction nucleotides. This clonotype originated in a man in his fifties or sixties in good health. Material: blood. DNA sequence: TGCGCCAGCAGCCTCAAGACTAGCGGTATTTTCTCCTACAATGAGCAGTTCTTC. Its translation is CASSLKTSGIFSYNEQFF.